These 22 T cell receptor beta chains were all obtained from the same sample, sequenced in a study of blood T cell repertoires in COVID-19. Sequencing used immunoSEQ multiplex PCR; TCRdb keeps in-frame clones, though not all of them. The sample carries 150,000 to 200,000 clones, 88% recorded once. The source material was peripheral blood. Receptor source: a human donor in a cohort sampled during active COVID-19.

This sequence joins TRBV4-1 and TRBJ2-7; 8 bases are shared with TRBD1. Trimming took 4 bases from V and 4 from J; bases not matched to a gene: 9. The CDR3 totals 15 residues. Germline-derived CDR1 and CDR2 are MGHRA and YSYEKL. As DNA, the CDR3 is TGCGCCAGCAGCCTAGGACAGGGAGTCAGGTACGAGCAGTACTTC. It translates to CASSLGQGVRYEQYF.

This clone has a single count. The rearrangement uses TRBV7-6 and TRBJ2-5; D ambiguous. Germline V CDR1 and CDR2: SGHVS, FNYEAQ. This CDR3 is 13 amino acids long. V was pared by 5 bases and J by 1 base, with 8 bases between. CDR3 DNA: TGTGCCAGCAGCCTGTACAGCCAAGAGACCCAGTACTTC. Its translation: CASSLYSQETQYF.

The chain recombines TRBV5-1 with TRBJ2-7; a weak D match, TRBD1 (5 bases). The CDR3 sequence is 14 residues long. The germline V gene has CDR1 SGHRS and CDR2 YFSETQ. The V gene lost 0 bases and the J gene lost 2 bases, with 9 bases spanning the gap. CDR3 residues: CASSLAGQPYEQYF. DNA of the CDR3: TGCGCCAGCAGCTTGGCCGGACAACCCTACGAGCAGTACTTC.

This CDR3 is CATSRHKRQPYEQYF. CDR3 DNA sequence: TGTGCCACCAGCAGACACAAGAGACAACCTTACGAGCAGTACTTC. This chain links TRBV15 with TRBJ2-7, with D uncertain. The CDR3 sequence is 15 residues long. Germline V gene data show CDR1 as LNHNV and CDR2 as YYDKDF (reference sequence). Trimming removed 2 bases from V and 4 bases from J, with 15 bases in between.

This rearrangement joins TRBV7-6 to TRBJ2-5; 15 bases align to TRBD2. Germline V gene data show CDR1 as SGHVS and CDR2 as FNYEAQ. Unmatched junction bases numbered 4, after V lost 4 bases and J lost 1 base. The CDR3 totals 17 residues. The CDR3 DNA follows: TGTGCCAGCAGCTCGGGACTAGCGGGAGGAACCCAAGAGACCCAGTACTTC. It is translated as CASSSGLAGGTQETQYF.

This chain connects TRBV5-1 to TRBJ2-1; 8 bases align to TRBD2. Unmatched junction bases numbered 11, after V lost 5 bases and J lost 7 bases. Germline values: CDR1 SGHRS, CDR2 YFSETQ. The CDR3 is 15 amino acids. The CDR3 region is CASSPGTRRVNEQFF. CDR3 nucleotides: TGCGCCAGCAGTCCCGGGACTAGGCGGGTTAATGAGCAGTTCTTC. The whole variable domain, remainder taken from reference TRBV5-1 and TRBJ2-1, is KAGVTQTPRYLIKTRGQQVTLSCSPISGHRSVSWYQQTPGQGLQFLFEYFSETQRNKGNFPGRFSGRQFSNSRSEMNVSTLELGDSALYLCASSPGTRRVNEQFFGPGTRLTVL.

The V gene is TRBV18, the J gene TRBJ1-5; D perhaps matches TRBD1 (6 bases). There are 15 residues in the CDR3. The germline V gene has CDR1 KGHSH and CDR2 LQKENI. The V gene lost 4 bases and the J gene lost 7 bases, with 17 bases spanning the gap. The CDR3 nucleotides read TGTGCCAGCTCACAATCACAGGGTGAGACGCAGCCCCAGCATTTT. It codes for CASSQSQGETQPQHF.

The chain has TRBV28 and TRBJ1-1, with unresolved D. V lost 10 bases and J lost 4, with 13 bases in between. Germline-derived CDR1 and CDR2 are MDHEN and SYDVKM. This CDR3 has 12 residues. The CDR3 spells CATASGFTEAFF. CDR3 sequence (DNA): TGTGCCACCGCGTCGGGGTTCACTGAAGCTTTCTTT.

This CDR3 reads CASSLREGYTF. The CDR3 DNA follows: TGTGCCAGCAGCTTGAGGGAGGGCTACACCTTC. The chain recombines TRBV5-6 with TRBJ1-2; D is undetermined. The CDR3 consists of 11 residues. Trimming removed 1 base at V and 8 bases at J, with 6 bases between. Germline V gene sequence: CDR1 SGHDT, CDR2 YYEEEE.

The chain has TRBV9 and TRBJ2-2; weak D call: TRBD2 (5 bases). Trimming left V 3 bases short and J 4 bases short, with 13 bases between. The CDR3 is 15 amino acids. Germline loops: CDR1 SGDLS, CDR2 YYNGEE. CDR3 bases: TGTGCCAGCAGCGCCCTCGGAGGAACCACCGGGGAGCTGTTTTTT. This gives the protein CASSALGGTTGELFF.

The V call is TRBV12-3 or TRBV12-4, the J call TRBJ1-1; D not certain. V was pared by 2 bases and J by 0 bases, with 4 bases between. The CDR3 spans 13 residues. The CDR3 spells CASSLQLNTEAFF. In nucleotides, the CDR3 is TGTGCCAGCAGTTTACAGTTGAACACTGAAGCTTTCTTT.

The chain has TRBV5-6 and TRBJ1-2; 8 positions agree with TRBD1. Germline CDR1 reads SGHDT; CDR2 reads YYEEEE. The length of the CDR3 is 15 residues. Trimming removed 4 bases from V and 4 bases from J; junction bases left unmatched: 9. The CDR3 spells CASSPSGTGSYGYTF. CDR3 in DNA: TGTGCCAGCAGCCCCTCCGGGACAGGTTCCTATGGCTACACCTTC.

The chain has TRBV21-1 and TRBJ1-2; the table's TRBD1 call for D was not verified on the DNA. TRBV21-1 is deemed a pseudogene. CDR3 length: 19 residues. CDR3 coding DNA: TGTGCCAGCAGCAAAGCGCTTAAGTTTAAGGGACAGGGGTATTATGGCTACACCTTC. Amino acids: CASSKALKFKGQGYYGYTF.

The chain joins TRBV28 to TRBJ2-7, with D maybe TRBD1 (5 bases). Germline-derived CDR1 and CDR2 are MDHEN and SYDVKM. The CDR3 sequence is 12 residues long. V was pared by 2 bases and J by 6 bases, with 8 bases between. CDR3 region: CASSLNRREQYF. Written as DNA, the CDR3 is TGTGCCAGCAGTTTAAACAGGCGCGAGCAGTACTTC.

The chain combines TRBV2 with TRBJ2-7; 10 bases agree with TRBD1. V shed 4 bases and J 6 bases; nucleotides not matched to a gene: 6. This CDR3 has 14 residues. CDR1 and CDR2 (germline): SNHLY, FYNNEI. CDR3: CASSVLGTGVEQYF. As DNA, the CDR3 is TGTGCCAGCAGTGTCCTTGGGACAGGGGTCGAGCAGTACTTC.

This sequence joins TRBV5-6 and TRBJ2-5; a weak D match, TRBD1 (6 bases). The CDR3 length is 13 residues. V was trimmed by 0 bases and J by 4 bases, leaving 7 bases between them. CDR1 and CDR2 (germline): SGHDT, YYEEEE. CDR3 residues: CASSLARGETQYF. The CDR3 nucleotides are TGTGCCAGCAGCTTGGCCAGGGGAGAGACCCAGTACTTC.

V gene TRBV4-1 combines with J gene TRBJ1-2; TRBD1 agrees at 8 bases. This CDR3 is built from 16 residues. Losses at the gene ends were 0 bases for V and 4 bases for J; bases not matched to a gene: 7. Germline V gives CDR1 MGHRA, CDR2 YSYEKL. CDR3 loop: CASSQDGQGFSYGYTF. CDR3 DNA sequence: TGCGCCAGCAGCCAAGACGGACAGGGCTTCAGCTATGGCTACACCTTC.

The chain is built from TRBV7-2 and TRBJ1-6; D unresolved. Deletions cut 4 bases from V and 6 bases from J, with 4 bases between. This CDR3 contains 12 residues. Germline CDR1 is SGHTA and CDR2 is FQGNSA. CDR3 DNA: TGTGCCAGCAGCTCGGTTAATTCACCCCTCCACTTT. It yields the protein CASSSVNSPLHF.

The chain joins TRBV9 to TRBJ2-3; no firm D call. The CDR3 is 12 amino acids. CDR1 is SGDLS, CDR2 YYNGEE, per germline. Trimming took off 4 bases at V and 4 bases at J, with 7 bases between the two ends. The CDR3 loop is CASSSRADTQYF. CDR3 nucleotide sequence: TGTGCCAGCAGCTCCCGAGCAGATACGCAGTATTTT.

V is TRBV2 and J is TRBJ2-7, with 12 positions matching TRBD2. CDR3 size: 15 residues. The V gene's germline CDR1 is SNHLY and CDR2 FYNNEI. The ends lost 1 base at V and 6 bases at J; junction bases unmatched: 4. CDR3 DNA: TGTGCCAGCAGTGAAGGACTAGCGGGAGCACTCGAGCAGTACTTC. It is translated as CASSEGLAGALEQYF.

This chain joins TRBV5-4 and TRBJ2-4; D perhaps matches TRBD2 (5 bases). Trimming stripped 3 bases from V and 7 bases from J, with 14 bases between. Germline assignment: CDR1 SGHNT and CDR2 YYREEE (reference sequence). CDR3 length: 14 amino acids. For the CDR3, the DNA is TGTGCCAGCAGCTCGCCCCGGGATGCGAACATTCAGTACTTC. Amino acids: CASSSPRDANIQYF. The whole variable domain, filled in from reference TRBV5-4 and TRBJ2-4, reads ETGVTQSPTHLIKTRGQQVTLRCSSQSGHNTVSWYQQALGQGPQFIFQYYREEENGRGNFPPRFSGLQFPNYSSELNVNALELDDSALYLCASSSPRDANIQYFGAGTRLSVL.

The V and J genes are TRBV3-1 (or the pseudogene TRBV3-2) and TRBJ2-3; TRBD1 matches at 7 bases. This CDR3 has 16 residues. Germline loops: CDR1 LGHDT, CDR2 YNNKEL (reference sequence). Trimming took 3 bases from V and 6 from J; bases not matched to a gene: 12. In nucleotides, the CDR3 is TGTGCCAGCAGCCAGGACCGGGGACAGACTTTGGATACGCAGTATTTT. As protein: CASSQDRGQTLDTQYF.